This TCR beta chain was sequenced for a study of brain metastases from non-small cell lung cancer. General study findings and limits: Brain metastases shared most TCR repertoire with primaries, with sparse T cells.

To note about this clone: Its antigen is still unknown.

V lost 0 bases, J lost 3 bases, and 2 bases lay in between. The CDR3 contains 12 residues. Sequencing was performed with immunoSEQ multiplex PCR; in TCRdb, only in-frame clones are kept and a portion is missing. The sample has some 3,200 clones, around 80% seen once; the top ten hold approximately 9.9%. What was sequenced was tissue from a brain metastasis. The chain couples TRBV12-3 or TRBV12-4 to TRBJ1-2; D is undetermined. This TCR came from a donor aged 40 or over with non-small cell lung cancer. Here the CDR3 reads CASSLADYGYTF. The CDR3 DNA follows: TGTGCCAGCAGTTTAGCGGACTATGGCTACACCTTC.